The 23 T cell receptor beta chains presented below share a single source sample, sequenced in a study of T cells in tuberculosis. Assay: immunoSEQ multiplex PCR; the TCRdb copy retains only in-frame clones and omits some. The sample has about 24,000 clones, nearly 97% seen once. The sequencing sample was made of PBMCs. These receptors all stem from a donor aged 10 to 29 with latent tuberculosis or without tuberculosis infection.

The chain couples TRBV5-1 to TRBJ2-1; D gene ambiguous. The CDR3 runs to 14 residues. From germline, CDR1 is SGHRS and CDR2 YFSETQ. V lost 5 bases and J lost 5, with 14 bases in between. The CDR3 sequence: CASRLAATHNEQFF. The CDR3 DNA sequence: TGCGCCAGCAGACTGGCGGCAACCCACAATGAGCAGTTCTTC.

The CDR3 DNA follows: TGTGCCAGCGGCTTGGGACAGGGCACTGAAGCTTTCTTT. This sequence encodes CASGLGQGTEAFF. This rearrangement joins TRBV2 to TRBJ1-1, with 9 positions matching TRBD1. The CDR3 spans 13 residues. Trimming at V came to 8 bases and at J to 4 bases, leaving 5 bases not matched to a gene. Germline lookup yields CDR1 SNHLY and CDR2 FYNNEI.

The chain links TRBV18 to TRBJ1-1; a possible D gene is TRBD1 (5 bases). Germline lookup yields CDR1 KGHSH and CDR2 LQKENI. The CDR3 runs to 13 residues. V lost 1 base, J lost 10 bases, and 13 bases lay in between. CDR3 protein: CASSPRGEPGAFF. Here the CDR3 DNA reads TGTGCCAGCTCACCACGGGGCGAGCCGGGAGCTTTCTTT.

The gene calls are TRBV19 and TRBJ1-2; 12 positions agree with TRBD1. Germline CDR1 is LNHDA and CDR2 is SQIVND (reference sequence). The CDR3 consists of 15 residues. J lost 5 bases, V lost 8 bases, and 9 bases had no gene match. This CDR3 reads CASSGTGGQSYGYTF. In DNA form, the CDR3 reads TGTGCCAGTTCCGGGACAGGGGGCCAAAGTTATGGCTACACCTTC.

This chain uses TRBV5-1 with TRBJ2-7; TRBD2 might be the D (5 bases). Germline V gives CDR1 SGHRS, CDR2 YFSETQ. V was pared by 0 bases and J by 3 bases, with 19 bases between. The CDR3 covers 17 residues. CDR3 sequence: CASSLERTGLWVYEQYF. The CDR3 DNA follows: TGCGCCAGCAGCTTGGAGCGGACCGGCCTTTGGGTCTACGAGCAGTACTTC.

CDR3 DNA sequence: TGTGCCTGGAGTACCGGACAGTTCAATCAGCCCCAGCATTTT. Amino acid sequence: CAWSTGQFNQPQHF. The chain links TRBV30 to TRBJ1-5, with a possible D match to TRBD1 (6 bases). In germline, CDR1 is GTSNPN, CDR2 SVGIG (reference sequence). The CDR3 spans 14 residues. The V and J ends lost 2 bases and 3 bases respectively, with 11 bases between them. Full variable domain (rest looked up from reference TRBV30 and TRBJ1-5): SQTIHQWPATLVQPVGSPLSLECTVEGTSNPNLYWYRQAAGRGLQLLFYSVGIGQISSEVPQNLSASRPQDRQFILSSKKLLLSDSGFYLCAWSTGQFNQPQHFGDGTRLSIL.

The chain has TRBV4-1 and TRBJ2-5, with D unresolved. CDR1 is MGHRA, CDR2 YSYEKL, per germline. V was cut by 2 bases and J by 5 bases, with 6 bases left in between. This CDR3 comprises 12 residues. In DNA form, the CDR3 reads TGCGCCAGCAGCCAATCCGCGGAGACCCAGTACTTC. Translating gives CASSQSAETQYF.

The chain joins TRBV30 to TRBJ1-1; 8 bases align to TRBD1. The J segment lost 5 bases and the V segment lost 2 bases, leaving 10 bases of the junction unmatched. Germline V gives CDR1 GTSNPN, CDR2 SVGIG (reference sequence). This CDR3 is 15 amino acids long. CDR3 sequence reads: CAWSFTDRVMTEAFF. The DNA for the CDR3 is TGTGCCTGGAGTTTCACGGACAGGGTAATGACTGAAGCTTTCTTT.

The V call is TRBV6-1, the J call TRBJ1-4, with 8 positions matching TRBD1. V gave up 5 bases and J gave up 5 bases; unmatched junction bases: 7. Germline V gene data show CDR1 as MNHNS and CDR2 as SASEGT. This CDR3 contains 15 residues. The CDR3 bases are TGTGCCAGCAGTAGGAACAGGGGGGGGAATGAAAAACTGTTTTTT. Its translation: CASSRNRGGNEKLFF.

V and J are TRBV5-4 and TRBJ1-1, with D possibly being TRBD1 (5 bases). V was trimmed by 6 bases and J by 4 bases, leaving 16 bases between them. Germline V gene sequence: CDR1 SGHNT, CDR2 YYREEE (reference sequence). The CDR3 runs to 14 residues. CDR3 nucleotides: TGTGCCAGCACCATCATTGCGGGGGGCACTGAAGCTTTCTTT. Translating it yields CASTIIAGGTEAFF.

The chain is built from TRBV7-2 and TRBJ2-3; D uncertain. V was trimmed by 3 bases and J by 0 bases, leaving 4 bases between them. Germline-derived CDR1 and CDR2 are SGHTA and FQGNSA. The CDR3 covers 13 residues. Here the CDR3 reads CASSLGSTDTQYF. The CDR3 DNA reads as TGTGCCAGCAGCTTGGGCAGCACAGATACGCAGTATTTT.

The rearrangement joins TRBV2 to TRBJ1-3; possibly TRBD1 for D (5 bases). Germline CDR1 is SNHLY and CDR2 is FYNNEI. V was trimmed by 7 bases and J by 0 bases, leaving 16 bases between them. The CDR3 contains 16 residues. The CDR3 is CASKGAQVISGNTIYF. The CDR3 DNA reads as TGTGCCAGCAAAGGGGCCCAAGTGATCTCTGGAAACACCATATATTTT.

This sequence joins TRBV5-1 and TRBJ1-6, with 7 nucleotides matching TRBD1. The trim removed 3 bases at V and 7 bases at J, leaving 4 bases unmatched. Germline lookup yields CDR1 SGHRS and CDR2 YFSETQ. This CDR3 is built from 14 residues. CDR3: CASSSQQGNSPLHF. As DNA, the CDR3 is TGCGCCAGCAGCTCGCAACAGGGGAATTCACCCCTCCACTTT.

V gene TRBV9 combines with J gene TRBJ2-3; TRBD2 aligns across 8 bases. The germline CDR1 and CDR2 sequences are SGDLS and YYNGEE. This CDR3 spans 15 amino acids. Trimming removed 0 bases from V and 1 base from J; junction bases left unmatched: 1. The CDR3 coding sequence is TGTGCCAGCAGCGTAGCGGGGGGGGGCACAGATACGCAGTATTTT. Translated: CASSVAGGGTDTQYF.

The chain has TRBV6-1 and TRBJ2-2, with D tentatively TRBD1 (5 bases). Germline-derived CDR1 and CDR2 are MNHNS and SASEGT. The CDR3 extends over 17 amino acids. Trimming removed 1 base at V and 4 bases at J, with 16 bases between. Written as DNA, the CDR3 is TGTGCCAGCAGTGAAGGACGCCAGATTAGGGGCACCGGGGAGCTGTTTTTT. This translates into CASSEGRQIRGTGELFF.

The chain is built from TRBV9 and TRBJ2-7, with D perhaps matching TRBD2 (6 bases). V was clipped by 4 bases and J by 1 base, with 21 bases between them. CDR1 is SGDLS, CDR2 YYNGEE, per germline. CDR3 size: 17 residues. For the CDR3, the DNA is TGTGCCAGCAGCCCCTCCGGAGCAGCGGGCCGTTCCTACGAGCAGTACTTC. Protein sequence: CASSPSGAAGRSYEQYF.

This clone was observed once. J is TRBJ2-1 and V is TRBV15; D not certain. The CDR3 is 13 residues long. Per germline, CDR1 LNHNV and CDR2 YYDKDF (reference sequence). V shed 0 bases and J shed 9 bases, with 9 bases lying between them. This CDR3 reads CATSRERSGEQFF. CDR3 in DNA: TGTGCCACCAGCAGAGAGCGGTCTGGTGAGCAGTTCTTC.

The CDR3 DNA sequence: TGTGCCAGCAGCCCTCAAAGGGACAGGTCCAATCAGCCCCAGCATTTT. It translates to CASSPQRDRSNQPQHF. The chain joins TRBV5-6 to TRBJ1-5; 8 bases map to TRBD1. CDR1 is SGHDT, CDR2 YYEEEE, per germline. The V gene end was trimmed by 4 bases and the J gene end by 3 bases; junction bases not matched to a gene: 9. This CDR3 has 16 amino acids.

The DNA of the CDR3 is TGTGCCAGCAGCGTAGAAGAGGGGGCCCTCACAGATACGCAGTATTTT. Translated, it gives CASSVEEGALTDTQYF. The chain combines TRBV9 with TRBJ2-3, with 7 bases identical to TRBD1. The J segment lost 2 bases and the V segment lost 0 bases, leaving 6 bases of the junction unmatched. The CDR3 spans 16 residues. Looked up from germline, CDR1 is SGDLS and CDR2 is YYNGEE.

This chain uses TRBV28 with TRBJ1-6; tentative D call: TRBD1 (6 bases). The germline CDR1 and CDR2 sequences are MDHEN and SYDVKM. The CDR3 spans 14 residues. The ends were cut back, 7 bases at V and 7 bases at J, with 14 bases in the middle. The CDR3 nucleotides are TGTGCCAGCACCGCGACAGGATCGAATTCACCCCTCCACTTT. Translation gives CASTATGSNSPLHF.

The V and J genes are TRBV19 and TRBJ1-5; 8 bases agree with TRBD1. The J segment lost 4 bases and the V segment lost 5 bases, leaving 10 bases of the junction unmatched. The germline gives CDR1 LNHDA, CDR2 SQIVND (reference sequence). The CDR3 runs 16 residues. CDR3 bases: TGTGCCAGTAGTTCACACAGGGGGATAGGAAATCAGCCCCAGCATTTT. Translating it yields CASSSHRGIGNQPQHF.

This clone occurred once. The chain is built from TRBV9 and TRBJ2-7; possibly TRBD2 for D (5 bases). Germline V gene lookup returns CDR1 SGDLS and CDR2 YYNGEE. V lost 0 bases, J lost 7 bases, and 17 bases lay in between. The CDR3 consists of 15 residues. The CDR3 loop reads CASSVALAGLPEQYF. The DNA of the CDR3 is TGTGCCAGCAGCGTAGCATTGGCAGGACTGCCGGAGCAGTACTTC.

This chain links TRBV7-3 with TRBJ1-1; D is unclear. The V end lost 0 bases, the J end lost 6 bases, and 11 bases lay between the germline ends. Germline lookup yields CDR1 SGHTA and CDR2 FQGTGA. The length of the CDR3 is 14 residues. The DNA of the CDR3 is TGTGCCAGCAGCTTAACTGCGGCGGGAGCTGAAGCTTTCTTT. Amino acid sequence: CASSLTAAGAEAFF.